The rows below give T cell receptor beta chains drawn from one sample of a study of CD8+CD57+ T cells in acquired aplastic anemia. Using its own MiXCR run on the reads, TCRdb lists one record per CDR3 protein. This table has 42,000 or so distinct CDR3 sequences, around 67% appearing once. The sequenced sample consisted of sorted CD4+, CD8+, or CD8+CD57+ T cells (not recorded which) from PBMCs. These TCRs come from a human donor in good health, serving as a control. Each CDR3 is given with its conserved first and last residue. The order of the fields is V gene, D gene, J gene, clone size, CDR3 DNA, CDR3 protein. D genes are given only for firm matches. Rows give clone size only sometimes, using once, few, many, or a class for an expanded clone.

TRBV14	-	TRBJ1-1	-	TGTGCCAGCAGCTTGGTATACAGAGAGAACACTGAAGCTTTCTTT	CASSLVYRENTEAFF
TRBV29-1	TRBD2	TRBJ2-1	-	TGCAGTGAGGGGACTAGCCGAAATGAGCAGTTCTTC	CSEGTSRNEQFF
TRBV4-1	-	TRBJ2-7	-	TGCGCCAGCAGCCAAGATGGGTACGAGCAGTACTTC	CASSQDGYEQYF
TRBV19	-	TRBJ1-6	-	TGTGCCAGTAGTATACCACCCTCTTCTAATTCACCCCTCCACTTT	CASSIPPSSNSPLHF
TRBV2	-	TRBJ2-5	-	TGTGCCAGCGTCCTCGAGACCCAGTACTTC	CASVLETQYF
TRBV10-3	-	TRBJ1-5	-	TGTGCCATCAGTGAGTCGACTTATCAGCCCCAGCATTTT	CAISESTYQPQHF
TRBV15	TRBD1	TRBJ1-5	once	TGTGCCACCAGCAGGGGACAGTTGGAGCCCCAGCATTTT	CATSRGQLEPQHF
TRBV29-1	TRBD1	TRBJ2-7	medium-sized	TGCAGCGTTGACTACAGGGGGGACTCCTACGAGCAGTACTTC	CSVDYRGDSYEQYF
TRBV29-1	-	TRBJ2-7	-	TGCAGCGCCATGACCAAGGGGCTCAACGAGCAGTACTTC	CSAMTKGLNEQYF
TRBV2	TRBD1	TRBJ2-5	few	TGTGCCAGCAGCGGTCAGGGGGCCACGGAGACCCAGTACTTC	CASSGQGATETQYF
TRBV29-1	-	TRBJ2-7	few	TGCAGCGTTGAAGCGGGGGATACGGAGTACGAGCAGTACTTC	CSVEAGDTEYEQYF
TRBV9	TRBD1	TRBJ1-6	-	TGTGCCAGCGGACCCGGGACAGCACATTCACCCCTCCACTTT	CASGPGTAHSPLHF
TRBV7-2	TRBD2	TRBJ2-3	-	TGTGCCAGCAGCTTTAGCGGGGGGGCTGCAGATACGCAGTATTTT	CASSFSGGAADTQYF
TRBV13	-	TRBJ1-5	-	TGTGCCAGCAGCACTGTGGCTCGGGGGCCCCAGCATTTT	CASSTVARGPQHF
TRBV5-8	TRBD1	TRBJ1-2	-	TGTGCCAGCAGCCTGGACAGGCAGATACCTTATGGCTACACCTTC	CASSLDRQIPYGYTF
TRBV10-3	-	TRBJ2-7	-	TGTGCCATCAGTGCGGGTGACAGCCACGAGCAGTACTTC	CAISAGDSHEQYF
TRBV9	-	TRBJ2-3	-	TGTGCCAGCAGCGTAGAGCCAGATACGCAGTATTTT	CASSVEPDTQYF
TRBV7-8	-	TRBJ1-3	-	TGTGCCAGCAGCCAAACCTCTGGAAACACCATATATTTT	CASSQTSGNTIYF
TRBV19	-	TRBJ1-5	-	TGTGCCAGTGACCGGCAGACGCAGAGCAATCAGCCCCAGCATTTT	CASDRQTQSNQPQHF
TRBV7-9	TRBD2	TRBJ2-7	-	TGTGCCAGCAGCGACCGACGGGGGGCCTACGAGCAGTACTTC	CASSDRRGAYEQYF
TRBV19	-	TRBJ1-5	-	TGTGCCAGTCATGGCGGGGTTATGGGCAATCAGCCCCAGCATTTT	CASHGGVMGNQPQHF
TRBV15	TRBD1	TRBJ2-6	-	TGTGCCACCGCCGGGACAGGGGTAGGGGCCAACGTCCTGACTTTC	CATAGTGVGANVLTF
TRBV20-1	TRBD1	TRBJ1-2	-	TGCAGTGCCCTCGACAGGGGGCGAGGTGGCTACACCTTC	CSALDRGRGGYTF
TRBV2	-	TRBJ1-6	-	TGTGCCAGCAGGGGGGACCGAGCCTATAATTCACCCCTCCACTTT	CASRGDRAYNSPLHF
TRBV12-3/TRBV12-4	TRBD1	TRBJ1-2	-	TGTGCCAGCAGTGACAGGGGGCTTAGTGGTAAAGGCTACACCTTC	CASSDRGLSGKGYTF
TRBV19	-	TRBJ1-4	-	TGTGCCAGTAGTATCTTTCCGGCAGGGAACTTAAATGAAAAACTGTTTTTT	CASSIFPAGNLNEKLFF
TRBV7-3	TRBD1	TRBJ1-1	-	TGTGCCAGCAGCAAAGGGACAGGGTCCACTGAAGCTTTCTTT	CASSKGTGSTEAFF
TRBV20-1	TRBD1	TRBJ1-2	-	TGCAGTGCTAGAGTCAGGGACAGCTATGGCTACACCTTC	CSARVRDSYGYTF
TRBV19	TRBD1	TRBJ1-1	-	TGTGCCACGGGACAGGGAAAGAACACTGAAGCTTTCTTT	CATGQGKNTEAFF
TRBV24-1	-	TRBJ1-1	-	TGTGCCACCAGTGAAGGCAGAAACACTGAAGCTTTCTTT	CATSEGRNTEAFF